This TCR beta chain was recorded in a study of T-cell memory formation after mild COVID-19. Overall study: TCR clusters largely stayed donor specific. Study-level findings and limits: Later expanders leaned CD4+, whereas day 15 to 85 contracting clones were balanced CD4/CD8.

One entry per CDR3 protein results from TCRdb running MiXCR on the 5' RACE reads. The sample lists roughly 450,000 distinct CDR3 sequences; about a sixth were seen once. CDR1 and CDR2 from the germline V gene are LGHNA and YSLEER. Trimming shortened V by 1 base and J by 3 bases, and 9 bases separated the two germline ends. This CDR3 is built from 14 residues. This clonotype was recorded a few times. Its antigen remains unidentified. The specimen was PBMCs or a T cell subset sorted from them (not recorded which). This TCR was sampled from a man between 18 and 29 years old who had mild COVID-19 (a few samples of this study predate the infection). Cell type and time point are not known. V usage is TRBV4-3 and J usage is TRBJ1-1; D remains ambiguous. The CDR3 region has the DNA TGCGCCAGCAGCCAAGCGAACCAGGACACTGAAGCTTTCTTT. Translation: CASSQANQDTEAFF.